This TCR beta chain was identified in a study of blood T cell repertoires in COVID-19. This CDR3 contains 14 residues. V trimming: 5 bases; J trimming: 5 bases; junction bases outside the gene matches: 6. Germline V lookup: CDR1 SGHTA, CDR2 FQGTGA. Measured with immunoSEQ multiplex PCR; TCRdb has only the in-frame clones, and not every one. The sample lists fewer than 250,000 clones, 92% occurring once. This TCR came from a man aged 30 to 39 with acute or convalescent COVID-19. The specimen was peripheral blood. This chain links TRBV7-3 with TRBJ2-1; TRBD1 matches 7 bases. CDR3 in amino acids: CASSLGQGDNEQFF. CDR3 bases: TGTGCCAGCAGCCTGGGCCAGGGGGACAATGAGCAGTTCTTC. Based on the CDR3 plus reference TRBV7-3 and TRBJ2-1, the full variable domain is GAGVSQTPSNKVTEKGKYVELRCDPISGHTALYWYRQSLGQGPEFLIYFQGTGAADDSGLPNDRFFAVRPEGSVSTLKIQRTERGDSAVYLCASSLGQGDNEQFFGPGTRLTVL.